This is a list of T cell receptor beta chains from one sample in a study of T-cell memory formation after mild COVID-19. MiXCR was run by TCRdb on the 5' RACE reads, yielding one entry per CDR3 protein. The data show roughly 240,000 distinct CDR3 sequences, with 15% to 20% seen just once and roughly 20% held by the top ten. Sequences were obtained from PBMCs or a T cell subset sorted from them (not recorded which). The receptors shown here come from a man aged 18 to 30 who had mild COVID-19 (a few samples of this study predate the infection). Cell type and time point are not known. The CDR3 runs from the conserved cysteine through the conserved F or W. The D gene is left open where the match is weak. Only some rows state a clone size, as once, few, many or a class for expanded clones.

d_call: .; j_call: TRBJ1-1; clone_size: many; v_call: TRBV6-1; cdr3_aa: CASSDLKVVRGRTEAFF; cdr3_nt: TGTGCCAGCAGTGATCTGAAGGTCGTCAGGGGCCGTACTGAAGCTTTCTTT
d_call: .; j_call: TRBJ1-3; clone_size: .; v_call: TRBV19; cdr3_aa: CASSIDPRADTIYF; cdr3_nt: TGTGCCAGTAGTATAGATCCCAGGGCGGACACCATATATTTT
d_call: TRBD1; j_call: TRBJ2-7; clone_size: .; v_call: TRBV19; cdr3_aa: CASSGQGSHEQYF; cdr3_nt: TGTGCCAGTTCGGGACAGGGGAGCCACGAGCAGTACTTC
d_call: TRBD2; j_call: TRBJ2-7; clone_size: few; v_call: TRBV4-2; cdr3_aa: CASSQVAGSSSYEQYF; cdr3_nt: TGTGCCAGCAGCCAAGTAGCGGGCTCCTCTTCCTACGAGCAGTACTTC
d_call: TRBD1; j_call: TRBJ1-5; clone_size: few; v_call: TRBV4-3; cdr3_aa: CASSEDRSSNQPQHF; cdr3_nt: TGCGCCAGCAGCGAGGACAGGTCTAGCAATCAGCCCCAGCATTTT
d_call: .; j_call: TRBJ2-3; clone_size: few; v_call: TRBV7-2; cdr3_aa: CASSWKGSTDTQYF; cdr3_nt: TGTGCCAGCAGCTGGAAAGGGAGCACAGATACGCAGTATTTT
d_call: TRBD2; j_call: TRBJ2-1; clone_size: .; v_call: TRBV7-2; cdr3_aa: CASRYLAGEVPNEQFF; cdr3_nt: TGTGCCAGCAGGTACTTAGCGGGAGAGGTGCCGAATGAGCAGTTCTTC
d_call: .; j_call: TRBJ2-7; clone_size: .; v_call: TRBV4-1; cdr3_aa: CASSYDSIPAYEQYF; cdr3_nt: TGCGCCAGCAGCTACGACAGTATACCGGCCTACGAGCAGTACTTC
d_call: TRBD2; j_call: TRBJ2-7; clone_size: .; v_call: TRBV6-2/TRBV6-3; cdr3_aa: CASSYVGAGGRYEQYF; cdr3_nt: TGTGCCAGCAGTTACGTCGGGGCGGGAGGCCGCTACGAGCAGTACTTC
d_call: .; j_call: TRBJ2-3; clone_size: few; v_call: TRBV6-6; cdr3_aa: CASRGAGDTQYF; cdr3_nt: TGTGCCAGCAGAGGGGCGGGAGATACGCAGTATTTT
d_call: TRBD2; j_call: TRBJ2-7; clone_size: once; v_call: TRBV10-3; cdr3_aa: CAISDPKTSGGADEQYF; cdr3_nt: TGTGCCATCAGTGACCCTAAAACTAGCGGGGGGGCCGACGAGCAGTACTTC
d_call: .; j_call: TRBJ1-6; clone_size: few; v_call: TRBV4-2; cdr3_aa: CASSPSDYYSPLHF; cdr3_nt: TGTGCCAGCAGCCCCTCCGATTACTATTCACCCCTCCACTTT
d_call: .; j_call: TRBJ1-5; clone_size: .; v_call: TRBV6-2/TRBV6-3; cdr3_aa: CASRWSSNQPQHF; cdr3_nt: TGTGCCAGCAGGTGGAGTAGCAATCAGCCCCAGCATTTT
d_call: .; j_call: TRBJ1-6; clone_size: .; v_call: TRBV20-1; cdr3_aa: CSARAGGSSYNSPLHF; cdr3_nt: TGCAGTGCTAGAGCGGGGGGGAGCTCCTATAATTCACCCCTCCACTTT